This T cell receptor (beta chain) was sequenced during a study of T cell repertoires in cytomegalovirus infection. The wider study: Used in the study were CMV epitopes, some recently identified and HLA-C-restricted, others well-studied and HLA-B-restricted. Study-wide points: HLA-C-restricted, CMV-specific TCR beta clonotypes were dominant ex vivo. Of the TCR beta families, the public ones yielded a cumulative frequency that identified carriers of CMV plus the relevant HLA.

A single record per CDR3 protein comes from TCRdb applying MiXCR to the reads. The top ten hold 50% of the sample, which has 80,000 or so distinct CDR3 sequences, about 24% seen once. In regard to this clonotype: Its target is unknown.

The germline V gene encodes CDR1 LGHNA and CDR2 YSLEER. Trimming took off 0 bases at V and 5 bases at J, with 13 bases between the two ends. CDR3 length equals 16 residues. The specimen was CD8+ T cells from cultured PBMCs, collected from culture after CMV antigen stimulation. The rearrangement uses TRBV4-3 and TRBJ2-2; D perhaps matches TRBD1 (6 bases). This receptor was obtained from a human donor in good health (CMV status not recorded). Some clones in this sample may be carry-over from other donors' samples. The CDR3 DNA sequence: TGCGCCAGCAGCCAAGATCGTACAGGGCCAACCGGGGAGCTGTTTTTT. The encoded protein is CASSQDRTGPTGELFF.